Included here is one T cell receptor (beta chain) sequence, with context. Its antigen is unknown. PCR involved 60 Vbeta and 13 Jbeta primers. Here immunoSEQ multiplex PCR was the method, and the copy in TCRdb shows in-frame clones only, minus some. The sample lists some 170,000 clones, roughly 79% seen once, with 4.9% in the top ten. This sample was included in a study of cytomegalovirus exposure and HLA in healthy donors. Trimming cost V 8 bases and J 0 bases, with 17 bases left between them. Germline loops: CDR1 SNHLY, CDR2 FYNNEI. This CDR3 is 15 amino acids long. General study results and limits: In an earlier analysis, most TCR beta V segments were productive about 87% or about 30% of the time.

Sequencing was done on a sample of PBMCs. This chain links TRBV2 with TRBJ2-7, with a possible D match to TRBD1 (6 bases). This sequence was found in a woman between 18 and 29 years old in good health and CMV-seropositive. The CDR3 loop is CASRRNRDNSYEQYF. In nucleotides, the CDR3 is TGTGCCAGCCGCCGAAACCGGGACAACTCCTACGAGCAGTACTTC.